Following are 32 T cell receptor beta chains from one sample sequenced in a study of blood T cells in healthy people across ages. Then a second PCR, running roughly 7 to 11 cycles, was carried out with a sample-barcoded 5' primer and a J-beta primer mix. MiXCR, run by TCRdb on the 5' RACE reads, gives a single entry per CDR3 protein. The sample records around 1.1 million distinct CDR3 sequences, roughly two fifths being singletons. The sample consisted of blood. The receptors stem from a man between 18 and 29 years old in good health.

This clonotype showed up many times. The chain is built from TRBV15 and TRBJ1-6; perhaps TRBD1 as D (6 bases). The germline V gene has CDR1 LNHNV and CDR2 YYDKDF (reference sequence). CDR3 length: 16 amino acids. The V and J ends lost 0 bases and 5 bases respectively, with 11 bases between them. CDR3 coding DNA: TGTGCCACCAGCAGAGATCCCACAGGGAATAATTCACCCCTCCACTTT. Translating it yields CATSRDPTGNNSPLHF.

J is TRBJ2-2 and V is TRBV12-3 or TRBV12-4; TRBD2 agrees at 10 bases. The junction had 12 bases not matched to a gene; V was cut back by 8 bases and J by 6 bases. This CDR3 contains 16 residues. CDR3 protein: CASRGFFGTSAGELFF. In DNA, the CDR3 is TGTGCCAGCCGTGGTTTTTTCGGGACTAGCGCCGGGGAGCTGTTTTTT.

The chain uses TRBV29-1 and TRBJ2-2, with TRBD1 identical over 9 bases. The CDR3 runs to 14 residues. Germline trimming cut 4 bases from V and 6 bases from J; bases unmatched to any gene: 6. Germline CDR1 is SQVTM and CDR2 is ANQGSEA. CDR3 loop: CSVVWGQGAGELFF. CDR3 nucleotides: TGCAGCGTTGTTTGGGGACAGGGAGCCGGGGAGCTGTTTTTT.

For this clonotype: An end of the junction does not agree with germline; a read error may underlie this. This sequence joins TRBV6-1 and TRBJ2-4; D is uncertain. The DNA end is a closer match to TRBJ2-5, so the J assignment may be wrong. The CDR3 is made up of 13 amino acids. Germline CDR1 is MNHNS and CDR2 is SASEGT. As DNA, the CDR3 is TGTGCCTGCAGTCCGTCACAAGGAGAGACCCAGTACTTC. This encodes CACSPSQGETQYF.

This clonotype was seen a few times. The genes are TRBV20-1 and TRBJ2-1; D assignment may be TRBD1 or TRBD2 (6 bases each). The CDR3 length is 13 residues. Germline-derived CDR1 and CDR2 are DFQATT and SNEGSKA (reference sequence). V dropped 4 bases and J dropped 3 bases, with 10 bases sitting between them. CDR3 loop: CSAMGGVYNEQFF. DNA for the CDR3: TGCAGTGCTATGGGGGGCGTCTACAATGAGCAGTTCTTC.

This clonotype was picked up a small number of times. The CDR3 is CASSQVGVFIETQYF. As DNA, the CDR3 is TGCGCCAGCAGCCAAGTGGGGGTTTTTATTGAGACCCAGTACTTC. The chain employs TRBV4-1 and TRBJ2-5; D may correspond to TRBD1 or TRBD2 (5 bases each). Germline loops: CDR1 MGHRA, CDR2 YSYEKL. Trimming removed 1 base at V and 5 bases at J, with 14 bases between. The CDR3 length is 15 residues.

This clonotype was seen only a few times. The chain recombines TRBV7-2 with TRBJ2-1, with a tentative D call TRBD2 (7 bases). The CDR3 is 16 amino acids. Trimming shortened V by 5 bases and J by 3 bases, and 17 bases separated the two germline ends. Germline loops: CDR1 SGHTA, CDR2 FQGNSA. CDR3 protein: CASSLRSGGIYNEQFF. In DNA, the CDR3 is TGTGCCAGCAGCCTCAGGTCGGGGGGCATCTACAATGAGCAGTTCTTC.

This chain's CDR3 is CASGLGTGQGVEAFF. For the CDR3, the DNA is TGTGCTAGTGGTTTGGGGACCGGTCAGGGAGTGGAAGCTTTCTTT. The genes are TRBV12-5 and TRBJ1-1, with D perhaps TRBD1 (5 bases). The V end was cut by 1 base, the J end by 8 bases, with 17 bases between. The V gene's germline CDR1 is LGHNT and CDR2 FRNRAP. This CDR3 is 15 amino acids long.

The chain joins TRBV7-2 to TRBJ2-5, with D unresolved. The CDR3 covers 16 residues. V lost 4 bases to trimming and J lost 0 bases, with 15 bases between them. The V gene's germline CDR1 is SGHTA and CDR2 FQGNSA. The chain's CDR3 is CASSSRVKSYQETQYF. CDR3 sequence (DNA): TGTGCCAGCAGCTCTCGGGTGAAGTCGTACCAAGAGACCCAGTACTTC. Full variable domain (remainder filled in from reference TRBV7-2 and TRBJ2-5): GAGVSQSPSNKVTEKGKDVELRCDPISGHTALYWYRQSLGQGLEFLIYFQGNSAPDKSGLPSDRFSAERTGGSVSTLTIQRTQQEDSAVYLCASSSRVKSYQETQYFGPGTRLLVL.

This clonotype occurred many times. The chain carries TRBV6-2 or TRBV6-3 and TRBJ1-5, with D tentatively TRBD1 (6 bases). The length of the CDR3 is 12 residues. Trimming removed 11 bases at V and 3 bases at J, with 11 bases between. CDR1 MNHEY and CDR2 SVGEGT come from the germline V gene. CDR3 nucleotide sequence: TGTGCCGTACAGGGATACAATCAGCCCCAGCATTTT. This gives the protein CAVQGYNQPQHF.

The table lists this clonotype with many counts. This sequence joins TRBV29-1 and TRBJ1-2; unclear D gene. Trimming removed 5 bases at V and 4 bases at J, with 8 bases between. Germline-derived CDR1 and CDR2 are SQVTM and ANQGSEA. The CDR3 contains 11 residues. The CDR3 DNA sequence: TGCAGCGTTCCTATAAGCTATGGCTACACCTTC. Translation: CSVPISYGYTF.

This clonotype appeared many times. The CDR3 DNA reads as TGTGCCAGCAGCTTATGGACAGGGGGAACAGATACGCAGTATTTT. Protein: CASSLWTGGTDTQYF. The J gene is TRBJ2-3, the V gene TRBV7-2; 10 nucleotides align to TRBD1. The length of the CDR3 is 15 residues. V dropped 2 bases and J dropped 3; count of bases not matched to a gene: 2. The germline CDR1 and CDR2 sequences are SGHTA and FQGNSA.

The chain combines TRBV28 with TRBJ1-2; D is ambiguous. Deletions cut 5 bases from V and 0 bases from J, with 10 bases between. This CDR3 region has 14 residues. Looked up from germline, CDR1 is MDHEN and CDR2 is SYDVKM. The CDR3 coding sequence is TGTGCCAGCAGTGATGGGGAAGCTAACTATGGCTACACCTTC. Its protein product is CASSDGEANYGYTF.

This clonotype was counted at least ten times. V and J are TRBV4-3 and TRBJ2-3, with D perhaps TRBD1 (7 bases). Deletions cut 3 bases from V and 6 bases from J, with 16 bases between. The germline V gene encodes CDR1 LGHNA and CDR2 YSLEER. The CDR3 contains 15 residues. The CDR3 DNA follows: TGCGCCAGCAGCCAGTATGGCAGGGGGGCCGATACGCAGTATTTT. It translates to CASSQYGRGADTQYF.

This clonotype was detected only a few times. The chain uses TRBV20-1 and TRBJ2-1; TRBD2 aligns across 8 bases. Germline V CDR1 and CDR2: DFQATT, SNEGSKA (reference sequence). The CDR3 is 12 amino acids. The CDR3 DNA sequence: TGCAAACCTAGCGGGTCCAACAATGAGCAGTTCTTC. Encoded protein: CKPSGSNNEQFF.

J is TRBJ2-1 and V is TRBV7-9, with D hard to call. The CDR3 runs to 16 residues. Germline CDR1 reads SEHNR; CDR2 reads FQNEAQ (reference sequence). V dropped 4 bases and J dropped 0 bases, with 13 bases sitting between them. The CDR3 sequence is CASSWGGVFSYNEQFF. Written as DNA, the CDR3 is TGTGCCAGCAGCTGGGGTGGGGTCTTCTCCTACAATGAGCAGTTCTTC.

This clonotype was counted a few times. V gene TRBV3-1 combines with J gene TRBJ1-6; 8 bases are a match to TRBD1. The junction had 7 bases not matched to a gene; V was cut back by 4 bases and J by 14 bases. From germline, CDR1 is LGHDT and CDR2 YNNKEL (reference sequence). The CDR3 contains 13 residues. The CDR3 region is CASSRIEGQALHF. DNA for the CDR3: TGTGCCAGCAGCCGTATTGAGGGACAGGCCCTCCACTTT.

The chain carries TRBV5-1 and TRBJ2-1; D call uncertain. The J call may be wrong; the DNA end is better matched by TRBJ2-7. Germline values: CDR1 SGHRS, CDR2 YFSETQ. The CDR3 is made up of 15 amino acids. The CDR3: CASSFDQAVYNEQYF. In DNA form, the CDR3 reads TGCGCCAGCAGCTTCGACCAGGCGGTGTACAATGAGCAGTACTTC.

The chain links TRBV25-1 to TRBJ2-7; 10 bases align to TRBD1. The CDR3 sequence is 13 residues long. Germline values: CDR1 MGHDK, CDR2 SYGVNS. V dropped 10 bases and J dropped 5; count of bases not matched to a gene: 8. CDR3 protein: CAIEPGQGNEQYF. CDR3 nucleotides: TGTGCCATCGAGCCGGGACAGGGGAACGAGCAGTACTTC.

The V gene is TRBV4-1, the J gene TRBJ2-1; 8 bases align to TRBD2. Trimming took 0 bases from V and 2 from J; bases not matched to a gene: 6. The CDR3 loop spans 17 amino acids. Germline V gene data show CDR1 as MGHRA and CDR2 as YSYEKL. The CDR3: CASSQEWAGGPYNEQFF. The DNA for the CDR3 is TGCGCCAGCAGCCAAGAGTGGGCGGGGGGTCCCTACAATGAGCAGTTCTTC.

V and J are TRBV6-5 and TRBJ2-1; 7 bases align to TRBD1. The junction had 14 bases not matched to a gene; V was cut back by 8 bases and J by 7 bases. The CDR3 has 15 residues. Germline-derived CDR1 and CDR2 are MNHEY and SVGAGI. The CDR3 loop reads CASADSRDSLNEQFF. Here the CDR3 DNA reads TGTGCCAGCGCCGATTCAAGGGACAGTTTGAATGAGCAGTTCTTC.

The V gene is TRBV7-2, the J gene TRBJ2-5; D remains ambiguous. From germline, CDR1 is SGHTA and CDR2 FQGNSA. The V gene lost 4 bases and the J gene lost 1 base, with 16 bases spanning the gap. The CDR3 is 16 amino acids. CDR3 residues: CASSSGPNILQETQYF. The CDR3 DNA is TGTGCCAGCAGCTCCGGACCGAACATCCTCCAAGAGACCCAGTACTTC.

For the CDR3, the DNA is TGTGCCAGCAGCTTATCGGGGTTGAGGGGGACAGTGGCGATGAACACTGAAGCTTTCTTT. Protein: CASSLSGLRGTVAMNTEAFF. The chain carries TRBV7-9 and TRBJ1-1; 7 positions match TRBD1. CDR1 SEHNR and CDR2 FQNEAQ come from the germline V gene (reference sequence). V trimming: 2 bases; J trimming: 0 bases; junction bases outside the gene matches: 18. The CDR3 is made up of 20 amino acids.

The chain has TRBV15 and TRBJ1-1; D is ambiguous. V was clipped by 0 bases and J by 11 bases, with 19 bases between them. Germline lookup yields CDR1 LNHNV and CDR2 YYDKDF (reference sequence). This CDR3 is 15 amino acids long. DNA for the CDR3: TGTGCCACCAGCAGAGACCGGCATAAGTCGGCGAGGGCTTTCTTT. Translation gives CATSRDRHKSARAFF.

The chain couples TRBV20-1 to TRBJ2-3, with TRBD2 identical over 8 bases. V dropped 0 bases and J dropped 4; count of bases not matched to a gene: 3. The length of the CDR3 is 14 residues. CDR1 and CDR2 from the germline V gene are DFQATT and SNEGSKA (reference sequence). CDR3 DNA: TGCAGTGCTAGAGATCGGGGGGGGTCAGATACGCAGTATTTT. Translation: CSARDRGGSDTQYF.

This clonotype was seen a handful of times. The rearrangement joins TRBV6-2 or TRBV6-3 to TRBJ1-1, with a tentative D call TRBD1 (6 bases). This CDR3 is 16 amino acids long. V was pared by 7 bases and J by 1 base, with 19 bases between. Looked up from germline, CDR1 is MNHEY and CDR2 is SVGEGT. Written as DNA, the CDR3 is TGTGCCAGCAAGTCAATCCTATTGGGACAGAACACTGAAGCTTTCTTT. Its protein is CASKSILLGQNTEAFF.

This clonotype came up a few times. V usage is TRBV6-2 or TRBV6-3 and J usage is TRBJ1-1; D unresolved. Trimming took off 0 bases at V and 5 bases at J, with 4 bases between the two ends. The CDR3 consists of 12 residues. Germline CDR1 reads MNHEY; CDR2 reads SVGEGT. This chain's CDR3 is CASSYSKTEAFF. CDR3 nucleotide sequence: TGTGCCAGCAGTTACTCGAAAACTGAAGCTTTCTTT.

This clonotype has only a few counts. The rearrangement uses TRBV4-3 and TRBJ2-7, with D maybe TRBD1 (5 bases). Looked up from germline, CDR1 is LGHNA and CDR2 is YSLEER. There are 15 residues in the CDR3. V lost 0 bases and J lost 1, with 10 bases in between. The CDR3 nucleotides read TGCGCCAGCAGCCAAGATTTTCAGGGATCCTACGAGCAGTACTTC. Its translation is CASSQDFQGSYEQYF.

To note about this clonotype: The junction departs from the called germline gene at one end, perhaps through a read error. CDR3 in DNA: TGTACCAGCAGCCGGAGCCCCAGTTACACAGATACGCAGTATTTT. This encodes CTSSRSPSYTDTQYF. The gene calls are TRBV5-5 and TRBJ2-3; D gene unclear. Germline V CDR1 and CDR2: SGHKS, YYEKEE (reference sequence). The CDR3 has 15 residues.

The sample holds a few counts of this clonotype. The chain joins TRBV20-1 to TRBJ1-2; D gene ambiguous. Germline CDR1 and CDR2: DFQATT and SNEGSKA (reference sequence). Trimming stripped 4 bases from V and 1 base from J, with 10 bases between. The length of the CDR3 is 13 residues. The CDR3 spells CSATTGFNYGYTF. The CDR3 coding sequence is TGCAGTGCTACGACGGGATTTAACTATGGCTACACCTTC.

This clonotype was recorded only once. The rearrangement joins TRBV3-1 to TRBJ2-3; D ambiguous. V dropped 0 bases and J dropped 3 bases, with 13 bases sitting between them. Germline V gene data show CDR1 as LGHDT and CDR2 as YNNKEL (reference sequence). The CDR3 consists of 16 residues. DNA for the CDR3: TGTGCCAGCAGCCAAGATCAAGGCGTGGGTACAGATACGCAGTATTTT. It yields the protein CASSQDQGVGTDTQYF.

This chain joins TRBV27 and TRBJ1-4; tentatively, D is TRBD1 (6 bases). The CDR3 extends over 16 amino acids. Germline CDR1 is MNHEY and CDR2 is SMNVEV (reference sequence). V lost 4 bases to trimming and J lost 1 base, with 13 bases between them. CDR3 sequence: CASSSRGFGTNEKLFF. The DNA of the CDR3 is TGTGCCAGCAGTTCCAGGGGATTTGGAACTAATGAAAAACTGTTTTTT.